The 13 T cell receptor beta chains listed next were all sequenced from one sample in a study of shared clonotypes between healthy human individuals. Naive CD8 isolation took CD45RO-negative cells positively selected for CCR7 and excluded terminally differentiated effector memory CD45RA+ cells. The data were produced by immunoSEQ multiplex PCR, yet TCRdb's version contains in-frame clones alone and is incomplete. The sample consists of about 2.1 million clones, roughly 91% of them appearing once. Sequencing was carried out using naive CD8+ T cells from PBMCs. All receptors come from a man between 18 and 29 years old in good health. Some clones in this sample may be carry-over from other donors' samples.

The chain is built from TRBV27 and TRBJ1-1; D unresolved. Germline-derived CDR1 and CDR2 are MNHEY and SMNVEV (reference sequence). V was shortened by 3 bases and J by 1 base, with 12 bases between the two germline ends. The CDR3 length is 15 residues. The DNA for the CDR3 is TGTGCCAGCAGTTTCCCGCCCCCCGGGAACACTGAAGCTTTCTTT. Protein sequence: CASSFPPPGNTEAFF.

The chain is built from TRBV27 and TRBJ2-7; no firm D call. V lost 0 bases and J lost 3, with 6 bases in between. The CDR3 has 13 residues. The germline CDR1 and CDR2 sequences are MNHEY and SMNVEV (reference sequence). In DNA form, the CDR3 reads TGTGCCAGCAGTTTATCGAACGGCTACGAGCAGTACTTC. As protein: CASSLSNGYEQYF.

This sequence joins TRBV5-5 and TRBJ2-2; no definite D call. The germline V gene encodes CDR1 SGHKS and CDR2 YYEKEE (reference sequence). The CDR3 is 14 amino acids. V dropped 2 bases and J dropped 2 bases, with 7 bases sitting between them. CDR3 nucleotides: TGTGCCAGCAGCTTCTCCACTAACACCGGGGAGCTGTTTTTT. Amino acid sequence: CASSFSTNTGELFF. The full variable domain, rest sourced from reference TRBV5-5 and TRBJ2-2, is DAGVTQSPTHLIKTRGQQVTLRCSPISGHKSVSWYQQVLGQGPQFIFQYYEKEERGRGNFPDRFSARQFPNYSSELNVNALLLGDSALYLCASSFSTNTGELFFGEGSRLTVL.

As for this clone: Other DNA sequences from this sample encode an identical CDR3 as well. The rearrangement uses TRBV9 and TRBJ1-1; D gene unclear. Trimming removed 2 bases from V and 5 bases from J, with 10 bases in between. The CDR3 covers 13 residues. The germline gives CDR1 SGDLS, CDR2 YYNGEE. CDR3: CASSVGGITEAFF. The CDR3 region has the DNA TGTGCCAGCAGCGTGGGCGGGATTACTGAAGCTTTCTTT.

Worth noting for this clone: Relative to the germline gene, one junction end is altered; a read error may explain this. This rearrangement joins TRBV29-1 to TRBJ2-7, with 9 bases aligning to TRBD2. The CDR3 is 14 amino acids. The germline gives CDR1 SQVTM, CDR2 ANQGSEA. This CDR3 is CSVEDPSGIHEQYF. In nucleotides, the CDR3 is TGCAGCGTCGAAGACCCTAGCGGGATCCACGAGCAGTACTTC.

The chain has TRBV27 and TRBJ2-1; TRBD2 might be the D (6 bases). Trimming removed 2 bases from V and 9 bases from J, with 14 bases in between. CDR1 MNHEY and CDR2 SMNVEV come from the germline V gene (reference sequence). CDR3 size: 14 residues. The CDR3 reads CASSLNGGRGEQFF. The CDR3 DNA sequence: TGTGCCAGCAGTTTAAACGGAGGGCGTGGTGAGCAGTTCTTC.

The table lists this clone with a count of one. CDR3 protein: CAWSVLGWGTDTQYF. The CDR3 region has the DNA TGTGCCTGGAGTGTACTGGGGTGGGGTACAGATACGCAGTATTTT. The V gene is TRBV30, the J gene TRBJ2-3; D ambiguous. Trimming left V 0 bases short and J 3 bases short, with 13 bases between. The CDR3 is 15 residues long. Germline CDR1 GTSNPN, CDR2 SVGIG (reference sequence).

The genes are TRBV7-9 and TRBJ2-3; D gene ambiguous. Germline V gene sequence: CDR1 SEHNR, CDR2 FQNEAQ (reference sequence). The CDR3 is 14 residues long. V was trimmed by 3 bases and J by 4 bases, leaving 11 bases between them. Here the CDR3 reads CASSFPSLSDTQYF. Here the CDR3 DNA reads TGTGCCAGCAGCTTTCCTTCTCTATCAGATACGCAGTATTTT. The full variable domain, completed using reference TRBV7-9 and TRBJ2-3, is DTGVSQNPRHKITKRGQNVTFRCDPISEHNRLYWYRQTLGQGPEFLTYFQNEAQLEKSRLLSDRFSAERPKGSFSTLEIQRTEQGDSAMYLCASSFPSLSDTQYFGPGTRLTVL.

The genes are TRBV6-1 and TRBJ1-1; no clear D gene. The CDR3 contains 16 residues. V lost 2 bases, J lost 4 bases, and 17 bases lay in between. Germline V gene data show CDR1 as MNHNS and CDR2 as SASEGT. CDR3 sequence (DNA): TGTGCCAGCAGTGAAATTTTAACTGCCCGGAGCACTGAAGCTTTCTTT. The encoded protein is CASSEILTARSTEAFF.

This rearrangement joins TRBV9 to TRBJ2-3; 8 bases line up with TRBD2. The V gene end was trimmed by 4 bases and the J gene end by 6 bases; junction bases not matched to a gene: 13. CDR1 and CDR2 from the germline V gene are SGDLS and YYNGEE. The CDR3 length is 16 residues. The CDR3 DNA follows: TGTGCCAGCAGCTTGTACTCCATAGCGGGAAGGGATACGCAGTATTTT. This gives the protein CASSLYSIAGRDTQYF.

The V and J genes are TRBV2 and TRBJ1-5, with a tentative D call TRBD1 (5 bases). CDR1 and CDR2 (germline): SNHLY, FYNNEI. The CDR3 spans 16 residues. Trimming cost V 3 bases and J 2 bases, with 14 bases left between them. CDR3 nucleotides: TGTGCCAGCAGTGACCCTTTGGACAATGGCAATCAGCCCCAGCATTTT. As protein: CASSDPLDNGNQPQHF.

This rearrangement joins TRBV18 to TRBJ1-1; D remains unclear. The CDR3 runs 15 residues. V lost 0 bases and J 0 bases, leaving 8 bases between the germline ends. Germline CDR1 reads KGHSH; CDR2 reads LQKENI. The CDR3 DNA follows: TGTGCCAGCTCACCACCCGGCGAGATGAACACTGAAGCTTTCTTT. It specifies CASSPPGEMNTEAFF.

V is TRBV5-1 and J is TRBJ1-1; 7 bases are a match to TRBD1. There are 12 residues in the CDR3. Germline values: CDR1 SGHRS, CDR2 YFSETQ. Germline trimming cut 0 bases from V and 11 bases from J; bases unmatched to any gene: 4. The CDR3 region has the DNA TGCGCCAGCAGCTTGGTTGGGACAGATGCTTTCTTT. Amino acids: CASSLVGTDAFF.